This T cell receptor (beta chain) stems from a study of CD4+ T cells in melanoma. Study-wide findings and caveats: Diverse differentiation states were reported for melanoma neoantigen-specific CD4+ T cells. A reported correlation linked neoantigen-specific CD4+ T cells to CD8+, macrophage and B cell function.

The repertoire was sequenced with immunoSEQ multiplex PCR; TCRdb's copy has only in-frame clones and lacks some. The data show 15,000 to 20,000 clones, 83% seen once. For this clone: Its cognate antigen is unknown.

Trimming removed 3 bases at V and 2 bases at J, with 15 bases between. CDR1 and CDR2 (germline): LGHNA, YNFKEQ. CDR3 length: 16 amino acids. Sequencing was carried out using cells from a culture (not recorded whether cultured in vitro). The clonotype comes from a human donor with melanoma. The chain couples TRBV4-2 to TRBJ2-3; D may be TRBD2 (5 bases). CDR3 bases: TGTGCCAGCAGCCACGGACTCACGGGGTACACAGATACGCAGTATTTT. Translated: CASSHGLTGYTDTQYF.